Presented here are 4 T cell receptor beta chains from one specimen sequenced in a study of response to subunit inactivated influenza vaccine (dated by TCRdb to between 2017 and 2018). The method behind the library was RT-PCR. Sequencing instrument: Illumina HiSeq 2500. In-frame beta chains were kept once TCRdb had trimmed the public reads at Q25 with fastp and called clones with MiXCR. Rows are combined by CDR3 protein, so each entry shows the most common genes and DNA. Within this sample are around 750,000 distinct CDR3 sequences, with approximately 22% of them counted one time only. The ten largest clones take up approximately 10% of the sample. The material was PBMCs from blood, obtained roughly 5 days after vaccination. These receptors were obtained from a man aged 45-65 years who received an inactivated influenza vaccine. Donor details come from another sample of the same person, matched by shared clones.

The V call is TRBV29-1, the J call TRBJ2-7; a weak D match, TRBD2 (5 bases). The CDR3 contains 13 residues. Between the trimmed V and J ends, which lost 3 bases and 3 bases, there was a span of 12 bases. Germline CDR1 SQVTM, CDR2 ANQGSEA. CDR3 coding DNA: TGCAGCGTTGATACGGGGTCCGTCTACGAGCAGTACTTC. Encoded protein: CSVDTGSVYEQYF.

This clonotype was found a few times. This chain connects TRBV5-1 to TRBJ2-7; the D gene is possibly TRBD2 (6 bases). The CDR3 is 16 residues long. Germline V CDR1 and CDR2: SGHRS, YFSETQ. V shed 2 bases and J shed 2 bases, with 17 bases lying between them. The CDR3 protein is CASSFGRTSRTYEQYF. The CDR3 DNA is TGCGCCAGCAGCTTTGGAAGAACTAGCCGAACCTACGAGCAGTACTTC.

CDR3 region: CASSPTGLGNSPLHF. The CDR3 DNA reads TGTGCCAGCAGCCCGACAGGGCTGGGGAATTCACCCCTCCACTTT. The J gene is TRBJ1-6, the V gene TRBV12-3 or TRBV12-4; 7 bases map to TRBD1. Trimming removed 6 bases from V and 7 bases from J; junction bases left unmatched: 9. This CDR3 comprises 15 residues.

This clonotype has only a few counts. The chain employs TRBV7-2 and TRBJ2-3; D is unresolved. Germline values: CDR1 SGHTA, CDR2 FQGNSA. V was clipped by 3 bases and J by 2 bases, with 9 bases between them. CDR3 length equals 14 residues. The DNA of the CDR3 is TGTGCCAGCAGCTTGGTCAGAACCACAGATACGCAGTATTTT. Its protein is CASSLVRTTDTQYF.